Below are 17 T cell receptor beta chains sequenced from a single sample in a study of regulatory T cells in long-lasting Graves disease. Assembly of TCR beta libraries relied on iRepertoire HTBI primers together with Arm-PCR of CDR3 regions. TCRdb reprocessed the multiplex PCR reads via MiXCR and lists one record per CDR3 protein. The sample contains some 460,000 distinct CDR3 sequences, about 17% of which appear only once. Noted time point: newly diagnosed GD, antithyroid drugs for less than 3 months. There was RNA extracted from PBMCs, and the TCR library was made from it. These data also featured in a second study, about T cells in Graves' hyperthyroidism and ophthalmopathy.

The sample here was peripheral blood mononuclear cells (PBMCs), taken at new diagnosis, from a patient treated with antithyroid drugs. All receptors come from a man between 35 and 55 years old with Graves disease.

This clonotype was recorded many times. The CDR3 nucleotides are TGCAGTGCGAGGACTAGAGTCACAGATACGCAGTATTTT. Protein: CSARTRVTDTQYF. This chain connects TRBV20-1 to TRBJ2-3, with 7 bases fitting TRBD2. Germline assignment: CDR1 DFQATT and CDR2 SNEGSKA (reference sequence). The CDR3 covers 13 residues. V shed 6 bases, J shed 2 bases, and the junction held 5 bases outside the gene matches.

At least ten counts were recorded for this clonotype. This chain connects TRBV6-9 to TRBJ2-5; D possibly corresponds to TRBD2 (5 bases). From germline, CDR1 is MNHGY and CDR2 SVAAGI. Trimming cost V 3 bases and J 4 bases, with 15 bases left between them. The CDR3 is 15 amino acids. The chain's CDR3 is CASSYSSWVGETQYF. In nucleotides, the CDR3 is TGTGCCAGCAGTTACTCTAGCTGGGTAGGAGAGACCCAGTACTTC.

The genes are TRBV6-1 and TRBJ2-1; D perhaps matches TRBD2 (5 bases). CDR1 and CDR2 (germline): MNHNS, SASEGT. Trimming took 2 bases from V and 2 from J, leaving 7 bases between them. The CDR3 has 14 amino acids. The CDR3 region has the DNA TGTGCCAGCAGTGAAAGCGGAGCCTACAATGAGCAGTTCTTC. Residues: CASSESGAYNEQFF.

This clonotype was seen more than once but under ten times. The rearrangement joins TRBV10-2 to TRBJ1-2; TRBD1 aligns across 7 bases. J gave up 4 bases and V 3 bases, and 5 bases lay outside the gene matches. Looked up from germline, CDR1 is WSHSY and CDR2 is SAAADI. This CDR3 comprises 14 residues. The DNA of the CDR3 is TGCGCCAGCAGTGAACAGGGGTATCGCTATGGCTACACCTTC. Protein: CASSEQGYRYGYTF.

At least ten counts were recorded for this clonotype. V is TRBV20-1 and J is TRBJ2-5; TRBD2 matches 11 bases. Per the germline V gene, CDR1 is DFQATT and CDR2 is SNEGSKA (reference sequence). V was pared by 6 bases and J by 4 bases, with 4 bases of the junction left unmatched. The CDR3 length is 13 residues. The CDR3 region has the DNA TGCAGTGCCAAACTAGCGGGAGCAGAGACCCAGTACTTC. It specifies CSAKLAGAETQYF.

The CDR3 coding sequence is TGTGCCAGCAGCCGAGGGACTAGCGGGAGAGGGGAGACCCAGTACTTC. This translates into CASSRGTSGRGETQYF. The chain combines TRBV11-2 with TRBJ2-5; TRBD2 aligns across 14 bases. V lost 5 bases and J lost 5; bases outside the gene matches: 7. Germline values: CDR1 SGHAT, CDR2 FQNNGV. The CDR3 extends over 16 amino acids.

This chain uses TRBV11-2 with TRBJ2-7; D gene uncertain. From germline, CDR1 is SGHAT and CDR2 FQNNGV. V was shortened by 3 bases and J by 3 bases, with 15 bases between the two germline ends. The CDR3 has 15 amino acids. This CDR3 is CASSFTAWANYEQYF. The CDR3 DNA reads TGTGCCAGCAGCTTCACCGCGTGGGCAAACTACGAGCAGTACTTC.

The chain has TRBV6-2 or TRBV6-3 and TRBJ2-2; 11 bases line up with TRBD2. CDR1 MNHEY and CDR2 SVGEGT come from the germline V gene. The CDR3 extends over 16 amino acids. The J segment lost 4 bases and the V segment lost 5 bases, leaving 6 bases of the junction unmatched. The CDR3 nucleotides are TGTGCCAGCAGTACCCTGACTAGCGGGACCACCGGGGAGCTGTTTTTT. It encodes CASSTLTSGTTGELFF.

As for this clonotype: A clone one base away is much larger, so this may be a read error. CDR3 nucleotides: TGTGCCAGCAGCTTAAATTTGGCGGGTCACAATCAGCCCCAGCATTTT. Amino acids: CASSLNLAGHNQPQHF. V usage is TRBV7-3 and J usage is TRBJ1-5; unclear D gene. V lost 1 base to trimming and J lost 3 bases, with 13 bases between them. The CDR3 contains 16 residues. The V gene's germline CDR1 is SGHTA and CDR2 FQGTGA.

This clonotype turned up a few times. This chain uses TRBV6-1 with TRBJ2-4, with no clear D. V was trimmed by 5 bases and J by 15 bases, leaving 11 bases between them. This CDR3 region has 10 residues. The germline gives CDR1 MNHNS, CDR2 SASEGT. CDR3 sequence reads: CASSRSFVYF. The CDR3 DNA reads as TGTGCCAGCAGTAGATCTTTCGTGTACTTC.

The table lists this clonotype with many counts. This chain connects TRBV6-1 to TRBJ2-3; 7 positions match TRBD2. V lost 6 bases and J lost 0; bases outside the gene matches: 6. The CDR3 length is 15 residues. CDR1 and CDR2 (germline): MNHNS, SASEGT. The DNA of the CDR3 is TGTGCCAGCAGAGATAGCGGGCACAGCACAGATACGCAGTATTTT. The encoded protein is CASRDSGHSTDTQYF.

This clonotype was seen repeatedly, ten times or more. The genes are TRBV10-1 and TRBJ2-7, with 10 bases matching TRBD2. Per germline, CDR1 WNHNN and CDR2 SYGVQD (reference sequence). The J segment lost 5 bases and the V segment lost 5 bases, leaving 6 bases of the junction unmatched. This CDR3 contains 14 residues. CDR3 region: CASSPSGRGHEQYF. The CDR3 DNA sequence: TGCGCCAGCAGTCCTAGCGGGAGAGGGCACGAGCAGTACTTC.

Of note for this clonotype: This may be a read error: a much more frequent sequence differs by one nucleotide. The V call is TRBV11-2, the J call TRBJ2-1; D may be TRBD1 (5 bases). The J call may be mistaken, given a closer DNA end match to TRBJ2-5. This CDR3 has 14 amino acids. CDR1 is SGHAT, CDR2 FQNNGV, per germline. CDR3 in amino acids: CASSYDSWGETQYF. The CDR3, as DNA: TGTGCCAGCAGCTACGACTCCTGGGGCGAGACCCAGTACTTC.

The sample holds a few counts of this clonotype. The chain is built from TRBV28 and TRBJ2-6; 9 nucleotides agree with TRBD1. This CDR3 is built from 15 residues. The J segment lost 3 bases and the V segment lost 6 bases, leaving 3 bases of the junction unmatched. Looked up from germline, CDR1 is MDHEN and CDR2 is SYDVKM. The CDR3 sequence: CASRETGGGANVLTF. The CDR3 region has the DNA TGTGCCAGCAGGGAGACAGGGGGTGGGGCCAACGTCCTGACTTTC.

Comments on this clonotype: A single base separates this from a much larger clone, so it may be a read error. The CDR3 protein is CASSGPGSYEQYF. The CDR3 bases are TGTGCCAGCAGCGGACCGGGATCCTACGAGCAGTACTTC. V and J are TRBV28 and TRBJ2-7; maybe TRBD2 (5 bases). Germline CDR1 MDHEN, CDR2 SYDVKM. The V gene lost 6 bases and the J gene lost 1 base, with 10 bases spanning the gap. The CDR3 totals 13 residues.

The chain joins TRBV28 to TRBJ2-1, with 12 bases aligning to TRBD2. The CDR3 is 20 amino acids. Germline V lookup: CDR1 MDHEN, CDR2 SYDVKM. J was trimmed by 3 bases and V by 5 bases; bases with no gene match: 17. The CDR3 spells CASSHGVTSGRAEGYNEQFF. The CDR3 DNA is TGTGCCAGCAGTCATGGGGTGACTAGCGGGAGAGCGGAGGGCTACAATGAGCAGTTCTTC.

This clonotype was counted ten times or more. This sequence joins TRBV5-1 and TRBJ2-1; 14 bases match TRBD2. CDR3 length: 20 amino acids. Germline CDR1 is SGHRS and CDR2 is YFSETQ. V dropped 1 base and J dropped 5; count of bases not matched to a gene: 14. CDR3 in DNA: TGCGCCAGCAGCTTGACTCGGACAGGACTGACTAGCGGGAGGGACAATGAGCAGTTCTTC. This gives the protein CASSLTRTGLTSGRDNEQFF.